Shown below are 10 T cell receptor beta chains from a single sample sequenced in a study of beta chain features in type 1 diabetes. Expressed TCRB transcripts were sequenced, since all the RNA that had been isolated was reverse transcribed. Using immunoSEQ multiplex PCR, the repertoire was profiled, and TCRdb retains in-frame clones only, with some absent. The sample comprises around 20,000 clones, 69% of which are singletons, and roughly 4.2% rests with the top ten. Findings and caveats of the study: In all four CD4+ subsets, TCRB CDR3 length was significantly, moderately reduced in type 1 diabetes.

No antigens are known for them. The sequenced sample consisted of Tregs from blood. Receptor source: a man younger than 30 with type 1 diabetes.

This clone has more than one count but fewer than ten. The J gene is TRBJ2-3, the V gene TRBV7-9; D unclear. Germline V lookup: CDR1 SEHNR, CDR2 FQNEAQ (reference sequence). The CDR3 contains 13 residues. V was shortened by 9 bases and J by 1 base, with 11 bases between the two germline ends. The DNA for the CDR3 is TGTGCCAGGCGTCTAGGCGGCACAGATACGCAGTATTTT. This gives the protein CARRLGGTDTQYF. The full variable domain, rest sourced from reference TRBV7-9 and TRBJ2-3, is DTGVSQNPRHKITKRGQNVTFRCDPISEHNRLYWYRQTLGQGPEFLTYFQNEAQLEKSRLLSDRFSAERPKGSFSTLEIQRTEQGDSAMYLCARRLGGTDTQYFGPGTRLTVL.

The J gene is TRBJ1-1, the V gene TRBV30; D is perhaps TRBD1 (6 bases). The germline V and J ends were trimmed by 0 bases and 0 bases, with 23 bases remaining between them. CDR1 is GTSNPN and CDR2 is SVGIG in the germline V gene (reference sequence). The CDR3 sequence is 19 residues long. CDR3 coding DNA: TGTGCCTGGAGTGTACTGGCGAGGGGGACACGAGGACTGAACACTGAAGCTTTCTTT. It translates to CAWSVLARGTRGLNTEAFF.

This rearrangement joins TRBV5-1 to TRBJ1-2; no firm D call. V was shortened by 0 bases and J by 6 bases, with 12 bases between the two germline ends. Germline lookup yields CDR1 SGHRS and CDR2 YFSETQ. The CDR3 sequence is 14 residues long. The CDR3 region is CASSLGAVSDGYTF. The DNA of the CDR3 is TGCGCCAGCAGCTTGGGGGCCGTGAGTGATGGCTACACCTTC.

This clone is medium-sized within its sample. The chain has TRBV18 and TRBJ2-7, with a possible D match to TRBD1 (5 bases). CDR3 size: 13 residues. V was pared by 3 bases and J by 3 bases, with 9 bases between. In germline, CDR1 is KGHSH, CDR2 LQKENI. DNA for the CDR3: TGTGCCAGCTCACCGGTTACAGGCTACGAGCAGTACTTC. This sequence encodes CASSPVTGYEQYF.

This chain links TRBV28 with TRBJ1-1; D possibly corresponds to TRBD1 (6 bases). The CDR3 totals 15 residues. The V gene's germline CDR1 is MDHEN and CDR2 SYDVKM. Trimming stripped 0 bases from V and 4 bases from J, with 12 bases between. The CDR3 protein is CASSLWGGGGTEAFF. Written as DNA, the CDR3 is TGTGCCAGCAGTTTATGGGGGGGAGGGGGCACTGAAGCTTTCTTT. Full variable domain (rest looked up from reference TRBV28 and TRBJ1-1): DVKVTQSSRYLVKRTGEKVFLECVQDMDHENMFWYRQDPGLGLRLIYFSYDVKMKEKGDIPEGYSVSREKKERFSLILESASTNQTSMYLCASSLWGGGGTEAFFGQGTRLTVV.

CDR3 protein: CASSLGSGGAFRYEQYF. The CDR3 DNA follows: TGCGCCAGCAGCTTGGGGAGCGGGGGGGCCTTCCGCTACGAGCAGTACTTC. J is TRBJ2-7 and V is TRBV5-1; 10 positions match TRBD2. CDR3 length: 17 amino acids. Unmatched junction bases numbered 9, after V lost 0 bases and J lost 3 bases. Germline loops: CDR1 SGHRS, CDR2 YFSETQ.

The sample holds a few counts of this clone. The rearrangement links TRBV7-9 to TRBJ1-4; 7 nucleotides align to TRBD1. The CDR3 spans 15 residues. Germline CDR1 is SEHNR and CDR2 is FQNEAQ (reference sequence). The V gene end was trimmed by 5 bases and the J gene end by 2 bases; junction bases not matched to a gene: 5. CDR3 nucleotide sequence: TGTGCCAGCAGCCCTCAGACAGGGACTAATGAAAAACTGTTTTTT. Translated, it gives CASSPQTGTNEKLFF.

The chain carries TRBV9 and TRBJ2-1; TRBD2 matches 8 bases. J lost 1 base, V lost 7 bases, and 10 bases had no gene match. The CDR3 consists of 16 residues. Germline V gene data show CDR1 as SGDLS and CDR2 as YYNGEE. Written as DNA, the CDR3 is TGTGCCAGCGGTCCCCCGGGACTAGGGTCCTACAATGAGCAGTTCTTC. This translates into CASGPPGLGSYNEQFF.

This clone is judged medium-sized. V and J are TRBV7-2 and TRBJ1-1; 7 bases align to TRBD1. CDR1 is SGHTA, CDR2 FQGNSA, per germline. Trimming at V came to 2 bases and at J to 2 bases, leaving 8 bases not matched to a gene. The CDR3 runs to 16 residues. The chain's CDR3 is CASSLFPGQLNTEAFF. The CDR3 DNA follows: TGTGCCAGCAGCTTATTTCCGGGACAGTTAAACACTGAAGCTTTCTTT.

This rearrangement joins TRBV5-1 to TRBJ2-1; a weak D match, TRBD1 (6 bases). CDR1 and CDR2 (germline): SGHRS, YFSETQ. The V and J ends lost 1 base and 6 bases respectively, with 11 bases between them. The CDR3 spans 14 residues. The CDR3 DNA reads TGCGCCAGCAGCTTGCAGGGGCTCGGCAATGAGCAGTTCTTC. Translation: CASSLQGLGNEQFF. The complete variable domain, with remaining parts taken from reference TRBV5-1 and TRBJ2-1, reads KAGVTQTPRYLIKTRGQQVTLSCSPISGHRSVSWYQQTPGQGLQFLFEYFSETQRNKGNFPGRFSGRQFSNSRSEMNVSTLELGDSALYLCASSLQGLGNEQFFGPGTRLTVL.